Listed here are 21 T cell receptor beta chains from one sample, sequenced in a study of regulatory T cells in long-lasting Graves disease. As for time point: newly diagnosed GD, antithyroid drugs for less than 3 months. The TCR library was made from RNA extracted from PBMCs. Libraries of TCR beta came from iRepertoire HTBI primers plus Arm-PCR of CDR3 regions. TCRdb redid the calling of the multiplex PCR reads with MiXCR, one entry per CDR3 protein. The table shows fewer than 400,000 distinct CDR3 sequences, with approximately 20% occurring only once. Specimen: peripheral blood mononuclear cells (PBMCs), collected at new diagnosis, from a patient treated with antithyroid drugs. These receptor sequences come from a female donor with Graves disease.

There are many counts of this clonotype. The chain recombines TRBV19 with TRBJ1-2; TRBD1 might be the D (6 bases). CDR1 and CDR2 (germline): LNHDA, SQIVND (reference sequence). V was trimmed by 4 bases and J by 3 bases, leaving 9 bases between them. This CDR3 region has 13 residues. This CDR3 is CASSTGEYYGYTF. The DNA of the CDR3 is TGTGCCAGTAGTACAGGGGAGTACTATGGCTACACCTTC. The whole variable domain, remainder taken from reference TRBV19 and TRBJ1-2, is DGGITQSPKYLFRKEGQNVTLSCEQNLNHDAMYWYRQDPGQGLRLIYYSQIVNDFQKGDIAEGYSVSREKKESFPLTVTSAQKNPTAFYLCASSTGEYYGYTFGSGTRLTVV.

The chain is built from TRBV5-6 and TRBJ1-5; TRBD1 might be the D (6 bases). From germline, CDR1 is SGHDT and CDR2 YYEEEE. The V end lost 4 bases, the J end lost 5 bases, and 16 bases lay between the germline ends. The CDR3 runs to 15 residues. The CDR3, as DNA: TGTGCCAGCAGCCTATCCCGGGACAAAGATCAGCCCCAGCATTTT. Translated: CASSLSRDKDQPQHF.

This clonotype came up many times. The rearrangement joins TRBV9 to TRBJ2-1; D is possibly TRBD1 (6 bases). The CDR3 runs to 16 residues. The V gene lost 0 bases and the J gene lost 4 bases, with 14 bases spanning the gap. In germline, CDR1 is SGDLS, CDR2 YYNGEE. CDR3 bases: TGTGCCAGCAGCGTAGAACCAGGGGATGGGTACAATGAGCAGTTCTTC. Amino acid sequence: CASSVEPGDGYNEQFF. The full variable domain, in which reference TRBV9 and TRBJ2-1 provide the parts outside the CDR3, is DSGVTQTPKHLITATGQRVTLRCSPRSGDLSVYWYQQSLDQGLQFLIQYYNGEERAKGNILERFSAQQFPDLHSELNLSSLELGDSALYFCASSVEPGDGYNEQFFGPGTRLTVL.

The V gene is TRBV4-1, the J gene TRBJ2-2, with a possible D match to TRBD2 (6 bases). The CDR3 is made up of 14 amino acids. Trimming stripped 7 bases from V and 1 base from J, with 10 bases between. Germline CDR1 and CDR2: MGHRA and YSYEKL. CDR3: CASTGLLNTGELFF. As DNA, the CDR3 is TGCGCCAGCACGGGACTCCTGAACACCGGGGAGCTGTTTTTT.

V is TRBV30 and J is TRBJ2-1, with 11 bases matching TRBD2. The length of the CDR3 is 15 residues. Germline CDR1 is GTSNPN and CDR2 is SVGIG (reference sequence). V was pared by 4 bases and J by 7 bases, with 9 bases of the junction left unmatched. The CDR3 loop is CAWKYGGLAGNEQFF. CDR3 nucleotides: TGTGCCTGGAAGTATGGCGGACTAGCGGGTAATGAGCAGTTCTTC.

This clonotype has a count of ten or more. The chain recombines TRBV11-2 with TRBJ2-7, with 8 positions matching TRBD1. CDR3 length: 15 amino acids. Unmatched junction bases numbered 10, after V lost 5 bases and J lost 4 bases. Germline CDR1 is SGHAT and CDR2 is FQNNGV. CDR3 nucleotide sequence: TGTGCCAGCAGCCGACAGGGGTTTCTGGTATACGAGCAGTACTTC. The encoded protein is CASSRQGFLVYEQYF.

This clonotype was found many times. The chain couples TRBV11-2 to TRBJ2-5; D may match TRBD1 or TRBD2 (5 bases each). The CDR3 has 13 residues. The V gene's germline CDR1 is SGHAT and CDR2 FQNNGV. CDR3 nucleotide sequence: TGTATTCATTCCGGGGCCTTTCAAGAGACCCAGTACTTC. This codes for CIHSGAFQETQYF.

This clonotype was found many times. This chain joins TRBV11-3 and TRBJ2-1; D uncertain. This CDR3 has 11 residues. Deletions cut 4 bases from V and 10 bases from J, with 8 bases between. The germline CDR1 and CDR2 sequences are SGHNT and YENEEA. CDR3 DNA sequence: TGTGCCAGCAGCTACGAACCGGAGCAGTTCTTC. This gives the protein CASSYEPEQFF.

This clonotype has more than one count but fewer than ten. The chain carries TRBV11-3 and TRBJ1-6; 9 nucleotides match TRBD1. There are 16 residues in the CDR3. The V gene's germline CDR1 is SGHNT and CDR2 YENEEA. V shed 3 bases and J 8 bases; nucleotides not matched to a gene: 8. Here the CDR3 DNA reads TGTGCCAGCAGCTTTAGCTTCCGGACAGGGGATTCACCCCTCCACTTT. Encoded protein: CASSFSFRTGDSPLHF. Drawing the rest from reference TRBV11-3 and TRBJ1-6, the complete variable domain is EAGVVQSPRYKIIEKKQPVAFWCNPISGHNTLYWYLQNLGQGPELLIRYENEEAVDDSQLPKDRFSAERLKGVDSTLKIQPAELGDSAVYLCASSFSFRTGDSPLHFGNGTRLTVT.

This clonotype came up many times. The chain carries TRBV7-9 and TRBJ2-1; 8 bases match TRBD2. V shed 5 bases and J 5 bases; nucleotides not matched to a gene: 5. Germline V gives CDR1 SEHNR, CDR2 FQNEAQ (reference sequence). The CDR3 covers 14 residues. CDR3 in DNA: TGTGCCAGCAGCCAAGCCGGGGGGGACAATGAGCAGTTCTTC. Protein: CASSQAGGDNEQFF.

This clonotype was seen more than once but under ten times. The genes are TRBV20-1 and TRBJ2-2; 7 nucleotides line up with TRBD2. CDR3 length: 14 amino acids. The J segment lost 1 base and the V segment lost 3 bases, leaving 2 bases of the junction unmatched. From germline, CDR1 is DFQATT and CDR2 SNEGSKA (reference sequence). In DNA form, the CDR3 reads TGCAGTGCTAGTTGGGAGGGGAACACCGGGGAGCTGTTTTTT. Its protein product is CSASWEGNTGELFF.

This clonotype was found many times. The rearrangement uses TRBV15 and TRBJ2-7; 11 bases line up with TRBD2. Losses at the gene ends were 6 bases for V and 2 bases for J; bases not matched to a gene: 6. The CDR3 covers 15 residues. Germline lookup yields CDR1 LNHNV and CDR2 YYDKDF (reference sequence). The CDR3 loop reads CATRRLAGSPYEQYF. CDR3 sequence (DNA): TGTGCCACCAGAAGACTAGCGGGATCACCCTACGAGCAGTACTTC. The full variable domain, in which reference TRBV15 and TRBJ2-7 provide the parts outside the CDR3, is DAMVIQNPRYQVTQFGKPVTLSCSQTLNHNVMYWYQQKSSQAPKLLFHYYDKDFNNEADTPDNFQSRRPNTSFCFLDIRSPGLGDTAMYLCATRRLAGSPYEQYFGPGTRLTVT.

The CDR3 nucleotides read TGTGCTAGTAAGGGGATTAGGGGGCGGTACGAGCAGTACTTC. Its translation: CASKGIRGRYEQYF. The rearrangement uses TRBV12-5 and TRBJ2-7, with 7 bases aligning to TRBD1. The V gene's germline CDR1 is LGHNT and CDR2 FRNRAP. Losses at the gene ends were 8 bases for V and 4 bases for J; bases not matched to a gene: 11. The length of the CDR3 is 14 residues.

This clonotype has ten or more counts. The CDR3 DNA is TGTGCCAGCAGCTTGACGGACTCACCCCTCCACTTT. This gives the protein CASSLTDSPLHF. This rearrangement joins TRBV7-9 to TRBJ1-6; D not resolved. This CDR3 comprises 12 residues. V shed 3 bases and J shed 10 bases, with 7 bases lying between them. Germline V CDR1 and CDR2: SEHNR, FQNEAQ (reference sequence).

This clonotype was detected a few times. As DNA, the CDR3 is TGCGCCAGCAGCCAAAGACAGGGGTCGAACACTGAAGCTTTCTTT. It encodes CASSQRQGSNTEAFF. The rearrangement uses TRBV4-1 and TRBJ1-1, with 8 bases identical to TRBD1. V dropped 2 bases and J dropped 1; count of bases not matched to a gene: 3. CDR1 and CDR2 from the germline V gene are MGHRA and YSYEKL. The CDR3 is 15 residues long.

The CDR3 DNA reads TGTGCCAGCAGTCGGACAGGGACGAGCAATCAGCCCCAGCATTTT. This gives the protein CASSRTGTSNQPQHF. The chain uses TRBV28 and TRBJ1-5; 8 nucleotides line up with TRBD1. J lost 1 base, V lost 5 bases, and 4 bases had no gene match. CDR3 length: 15 residues. Germline lookup yields CDR1 MDHEN and CDR2 SYDVKM.

This clonotype was seen many times. The V call is TRBV6-1, the J call TRBJ2-1, with D unclear. V lost 6 bases to trimming and J lost 0 bases, with 12 bases between them. The CDR3 has 15 residues. Germline CDR1 reads MNHNS; CDR2 reads SASEGT. The CDR3 bases are TGTGCCAGCAGAGGTGAACGGAGCTCCTACAATGAGCAGTTCTTC. Encoded protein: CASRGERSSYNEQFF.

At least ten counts were recorded for this clonotype. The V call is TRBV27, the J call TRBJ2-7; D remains unclear. The V gene lost 2 bases and the J gene lost 5 bases, with 16 bases spanning the gap. Germline-derived CDR1 and CDR2 are MNHEY and SMNVEV (reference sequence). CDR3 size: 15 residues. The CDR3 spells CASSLVGSHHNEQYF. The CDR3 nucleotides read TGTGCCAGCAGTTTAGTAGGGTCCCACCACAACGAGCAGTACTTC.

This clonotype was detected ten times or more. The chain recombines TRBV29-1 with TRBJ1-1; perhaps TRBD1 as D (5 bases). V gave up 1 base and J gave up 4 bases, with 13 bases separating them. The CDR3 sequence is 14 residues long. CDR1 SQVTM and CDR2 ANQGSEA come from the germline V gene. The CDR3 bases are TGCAGCGTTGAAGGGCAGGGAAGGGGCACTGAAGCTTTCTTT. Encoded protein: CSVEGQGRGTEAFF. Looking up the rest from reference TRBV29-1 and TRBJ1-1 gives the full variable domain: SAVISQKPSRDICQRGTSLTIQCQVDSQVTMMFWYRQQPGQSLTLIATANQGSEATYESGFVIDKFPISRPNLTFSTLTVSNMSPEDSSIYLCSVEGQGRGTEAFFGQGTRLTVV.

This chain connects TRBV2 to TRBJ2-5; 10 nucleotides line up with TRBD2. The V and J ends lost 4 bases and 4 bases, in that order; junction bases with no gene match: 0. This CDR3 has 13 amino acids. Germline V gene data show CDR1 as SNHLY and CDR2 as FYNNEI. For the CDR3, the DNA is TGTGCCAGCAGTGGACTAGCGGGAGAGACCCAGTACTTC. Translated: CASSGLAGETQYF.

There are a few counts of this clonotype. A much larger clone differs by one base, so this may be a read error. This chain connects TRBV11-3 to TRBJ2-1, with unresolved D. This CDR3 has 16 amino acids. Germline V gene lookup returns CDR1 SGHNT and CDR2 YENEEA. Trimming shortened V by 5 bases and J by 6 bases, and 20 bases separated the two germline ends. The CDR3 nucleotides are TGTGCCAGCAGCCAATATGCCGGGCCTGCCTCCAATGAGCAGTTCTTC. Amino acids: CASSQYAGPASNEQFF.